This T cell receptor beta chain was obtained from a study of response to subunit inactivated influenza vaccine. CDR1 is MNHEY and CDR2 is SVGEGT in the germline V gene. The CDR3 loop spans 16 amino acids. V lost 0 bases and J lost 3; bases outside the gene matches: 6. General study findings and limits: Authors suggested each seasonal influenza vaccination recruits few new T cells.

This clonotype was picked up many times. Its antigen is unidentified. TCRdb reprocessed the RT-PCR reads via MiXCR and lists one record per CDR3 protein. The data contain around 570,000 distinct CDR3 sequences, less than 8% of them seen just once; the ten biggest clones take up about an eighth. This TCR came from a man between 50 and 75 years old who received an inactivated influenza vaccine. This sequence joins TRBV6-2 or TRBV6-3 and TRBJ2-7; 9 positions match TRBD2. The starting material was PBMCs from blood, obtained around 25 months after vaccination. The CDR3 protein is CASSYSWREGYYEQYF. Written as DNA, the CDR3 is TGTGCCAGCAGTTACTCGTGGCGGGAGGGATACTACGAGCAGTACTTC.